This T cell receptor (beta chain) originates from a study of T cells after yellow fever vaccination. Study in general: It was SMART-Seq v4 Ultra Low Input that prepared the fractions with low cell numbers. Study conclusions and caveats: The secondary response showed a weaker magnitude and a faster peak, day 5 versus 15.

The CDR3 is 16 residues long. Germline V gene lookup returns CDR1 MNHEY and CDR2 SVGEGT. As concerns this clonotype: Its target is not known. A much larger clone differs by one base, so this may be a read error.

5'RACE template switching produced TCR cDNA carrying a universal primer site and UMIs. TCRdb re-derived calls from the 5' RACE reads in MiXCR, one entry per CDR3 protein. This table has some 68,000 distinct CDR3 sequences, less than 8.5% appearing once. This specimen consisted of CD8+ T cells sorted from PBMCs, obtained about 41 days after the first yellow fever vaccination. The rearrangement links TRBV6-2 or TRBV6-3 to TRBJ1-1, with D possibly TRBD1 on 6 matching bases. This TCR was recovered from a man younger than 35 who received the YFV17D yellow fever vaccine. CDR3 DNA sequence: TGTACCAGCATTCGGGGGGCCTCCCCGGGGAACACTGAAGCTTTCTTT. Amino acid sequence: CTSIRGASPGNTEAFF.